This T cell receptor (beta chain) was identified during a study of blood T cell repertoires in COVID-19. Per the original methods: Nucleated cell counts were estimated from reference gene primer amplification. Repertoires were generated with immunoSEQ multiplex PCR, while TCRdb's copy carries only in-frame clones and drops some. Clone size and the V and J calls come from that table; the DNA yielded D and trimming. The top ten clones hold around 14% of a sample with over 150,000 clones, less than 90% of them seen once. The sequence derives from a man between 18 and 35 years old with active or convalescent COVID-19. The sequencing sample was made of peripheral blood.

This CDR3 reads CASSQSIGQGLSNQPQHF. DNA of the CDR3: TGCGCCAGCAGTCAATCGATAGGACAGGGCCTTAGCAATCAGCCCCAGCATTTT. The J gene is TRBJ1-5, the V gene TRBV23-1; TRBD1 agrees at 8 bases. TRBV23-1 is an open reading frame whose function is uncertain. V shed 0 bases and J 0 bases; nucleotides not matched to a gene: 7. This CDR3 region has 18 residues.